This entry lists 15 T cell receptor beta chains sequenced from one sample in a study of cytomegalovirus exposure and HLA in healthy donors. Primers for the PCR totalled 60 Vbeta and 13 Jbeta. Sequenced by immunoSEQ multiplex PCR; TCRdb stores in-frame clones only, minus some. Here the sample spans 140,000 or so clones, roughly three quarters being singletons. The specimen was PBMCs. The source is a man in his 60s in good health and CMV-seronegative.

The chain is built from TRBV9 and TRBJ2-1, with 12 bases that match TRBD2. Germline values: CDR1 SGDLS, CDR2 YYNGEE. V gave up 1 base and J gave up 14 bases; unmatched junction bases: 10. The CDR3 runs to 15 residues. CDR3 in DNA: TGTGCCAGCAGCGTAAGAACGGGACTAGCGGGCGGTAAGTTCTTC. This encodes CASSVRTGLAGGKFF.

This rearrangement joins TRBV5-1 to TRBJ1-5, with 7 bases fitting TRBD1. From germline, CDR1 is SGHRS and CDR2 YFSETQ. The CDR3 consists of 16 residues. J lost 0 bases, V lost 4 bases, and 7 bases had no gene match. CDR3 loop: CASSLDRFYSNQPQHF. As DNA, the CDR3 is TGCGCCAGCAGCCTGGACAGGTTCTATAGCAATCAGCCCCAGCATTTT.

This clone occurred a few times. The chain has TRBV6-6 and TRBJ1-3, with D possibly matching TRBD1 (5 bases). The CDR3 consists of 14 residues. Germline loops: CDR1 MNHNY, CDR2 SVGAGI (reference sequence). The V end lost 6 bases, the J end lost 4 bases, and 13 bases lay between the germline ends. The CDR3 is CASSQGLSGNTIYF. Here the CDR3 DNA reads TGTGCCAGCAGCCAGGGTTTGTCCGGAAACACCATATATTTT.

The chain links TRBV6-5 to TRBJ2-3, with D possibly matching TRBD2 (7 bases). The CDR3 totals 15 residues. V shed 5 bases and J shed 1 base, with 13 bases lying between them. Germline values: CDR1 MNHEY, CDR2 SVGAGI. CDR3 sequence reads: CASSAQGRGTDTQYF. The CDR3, as DNA: TGTGCCAGCAGTGCCCAGGGGAGGGGCACAGATACGCAGTATTTT.

The J gene is TRBJ1-2, the V gene TRBV30, with 8 nucleotides matching TRBD1. The V and J ends lost 1 base and 4 bases, in that order; junction bases with no gene match: 5. Germline CDR1 reads GTSNPN; CDR2 reads SVGIG (reference sequence). This CDR3 comprises 14 residues. CDR3 nucleotide sequence: TGTGCCTGGAGTGACAGGACAGGGTCCTATGGCTACACCTTC. Its translation is CAWSDRTGSYGYTF. Full variable domain (remainder filled in from reference TRBV30 and TRBJ1-2): SQTIHQWPATLVQPVGSPLSLECTVEGTSNPNLYWYRQAAGRGLQLLFYSVGIGQISSEVPQNLSASRPQDRQFILSSKKLLLSDSGFYLCAWSDRTGSYGYTFGSGTRLTVV.

This chain connects TRBV6-6 to TRBJ2-1, with D maybe TRBD2 (6 bases). Germline loops: CDR1 MNHNY, CDR2 SVGAGI (reference sequence). The CDR3 extends over 12 amino acids. Between the trimmed V and J ends, which lost 5 bases and 7 bases, there was a span of 9 bases. CDR3 loop: CASSHGSNEQFF. Written as DNA, the CDR3 is TGTGCCAGCAGTCACGGGAGTAATGAGCAGTTCTTC.

The chain joins TRBV6-5 to TRBJ1-1, with TRBD1 as a possible D gene (5 bases). V lost 1 base and J 4 bases, leaving 13 bases between the germline ends. Germline V gene lookup returns CDR1 MNHEY and CDR2 SVGAGI. The CDR3 runs 15 residues. Here the CDR3 DNA reads TGTGCCAGCAGTTACTTTCCGGGACTCTCCACTGAAGCTTTCTTT. Its protein product is CASSYFPGLSTEAFF.

This clone was counted only a few times. This chain connects TRBV6-1 to TRBJ2-7; TRBD2 might be the D (5 bases). Germline V gives CDR1 MNHNS, CDR2 SASEGT. V shed 7 bases and J shed 1 base, with 17 bases lying between them. The CDR3 totals 15 residues. For the CDR3, the DNA is TGTGCCAGCAACGCGGGCGCACCCAGTTCCTACGAGCAGTACTTC. It yields the protein CASNAGAPSSYEQYF.

The chain links TRBV10-2 to TRBJ2-1, with D possibly being TRBD2 (6 bases). Trimming left V 0 bases short and J 7 bases short, with 22 bases between. The CDR3 is 18 amino acids. The germline V gene encodes CDR1 WSHSY and CDR2 SAAADI. In DNA form, the CDR3 reads TGCGCCAGCAGTGAGTCACTGCAAGCTCCGGGAGTGGGGAATGAGCAGTTCTTC. It yields the protein CASSESLQAPGVGNEQFF.

The chain joins TRBV29-1 to TRBJ2-7, with a tentative D call TRBD1 (6 bases). CDR1 is SQVTM and CDR2 is ANQGSEA in the germline V gene. V lost 3 bases to trimming and J lost 5 bases, with 11 bases between them. There are 12 residues in the CDR3. Here the CDR3 DNA reads TGCAGCGTTGAGACAACAGGGAACGAGCAGTACTTC. As protein: CSVETTGNEQYF.

Here the CDR3 reads CAISDRVGEETQYF. The CDR3 DNA follows: TGTGCCATCAGTGACCGGGTAGGGGAAGAGACCCAGTACTTC. The rearrangement uses TRBV10-3 and TRBJ2-5, with D possibly matching TRBD1 (5 bases). The germline V gene has CDR1 ENHRY and CDR2 SYGVKD. The CDR3 totals 14 residues. Trimming shortened V by 3 bases and J by 3 bases, and 11 bases separated the two germline ends.

The gene calls are TRBV28 and TRBJ1-1; D remains ambiguous. The germline V gene has CDR1 MDHEN and CDR2 SYDVKM. V lost 3 bases to trimming and J lost 4 bases, with 9 bases between them. The CDR3 length is 13 residues. CDR3 coding DNA: TGTGCCAGCAGTTTGGGCCTTAGCACTGAAGCTTTCTTT. Protein: CASSLGLSTEAFF.

The CDR3 spells CASSELGGGGLQPQHF. Written as DNA, the CDR3 is TGTGCCAGCAGTGAATTAGGTGGGGGGGGCCTGCAGCCCCAGCATTTT. The chain recombines TRBV27 with TRBJ1-5; weak D call: TRBD1 (6 bases). The V end was cut by 5 bases, the J end by 7 bases, with 21 bases between. The CDR3 length is 16 residues. The germline V gene has CDR1 MNHEY and CDR2 SMNVEV (reference sequence).

The gene calls are TRBV9 and TRBJ2-7; D is perhaps TRBD2 (5 bases). Germline assignment: CDR1 SGDLS and CDR2 YYNGEE. Trimming shortened V by 1 base and J by 6 bases, and 14 bases separated the two germline ends. The CDR3 is 14 residues long. The CDR3 bases are TGTGCCAGCAGCGTATCCGGCGGGCTAGCCGAGCAGTACTTC. Protein sequence: CASSVSGGLAEQYF.

Only one count was recorded for this clone. This rearrangement joins TRBV6-1 to TRBJ1-1; 8 positions agree with TRBD1. Germline CDR1 reads MNHNS; CDR2 reads SASEGT. The junction had 5 bases not matched to a gene; V was cut back by 7 bases and J by 1 base. The CDR3 extends over 14 amino acids. The CDR3 DNA is TGTGCCAGCAAGAGACAGGGGACGAACACTGAAGCTTTCTTT. The encoded protein is CASKRQGTNTEAFF.